The 20 T cell receptor beta chains below were found in one sample sequenced in a study of blood T cell repertoires in COVID-19. Libraries were prepared by immunoSEQ multiplex PCR; TCRdb keeps only in-frame clonotypes and omits some of them. Here the sample spans 50,000 or so clones, 85% to 95% being singletons. The specimen was peripheral blood. The origin of the receptors is an elderly woman with acute or convalescent COVID-19.

The chain combines TRBV12-3 or TRBV12-4 with TRBJ2-2, with D perhaps matching TRBD2 (5 bases). The V end was cut by 5 bases, the J end by 5 bases, with 6 bases between. The CDR3 sequence is 12 residues long. CDR3 DNA sequence: TGTGCCAGCAGTAGGAGGACCGGGGAGCTGTTTTTT. The encoded protein is CASSRRTGELFF.

The J gene is TRBJ2-2, the V gene TRBV5-6; the D gene is possibly TRBD2 (6 bases). The CDR3 has 16 residues. Germline V CDR1 and CDR2: SGHDT, YYEEEE. Trimming cost V 1 base and J 1 base, with 11 bases left between them. CDR3 amino acids: CASSLRGKGNTGELFF. The CDR3 coding sequence is TGTGCCAGCAGCTTGCGGGGGAAAGGGAACACCGGGGAGCTGTTTTTT.

This sequence joins TRBV7-2 and TRBJ1-5; the D is unclear. Trimming took 6 bases from V and 3 from J, leaving 9 bases between them. The V gene's germline CDR1 is SGHTA and CDR2 FQGNSA. The CDR3 runs 13 residues. CDR3 residues: CASSFGNNQPQHF. The CDR3, as DNA: TGTGCCAGCAGTTTCGGGAACAATCAGCCCCAGCATTTT.

The V gene is TRBV7-2, the J gene TRBJ2-7; D is perhaps TRBD1 (6 bases). Germline loops: CDR1 SGHTA, CDR2 FQGNSA. The V gene lost 2 bases and the J gene lost 0 bases, with 8 bases spanning the gap. The CDR3 spans 14 residues. The CDR3 DNA follows: TGTGCCAGCAGCTTACAGGGGCGCTCCTACGAGCAGTACTTC. Its translation: CASSLQGRSYEQYF.

The CDR3: CASIDRGDFDSGTQYF. The CDR3 nucleotides read TGTGCCAGCATCGACAGGGGAGACTTCGATTCGGGGACCCAGTACTTC. The J gene is TRBJ2-5, the V gene TRBV11-3, with 8 bases lining up with TRBD1. J was trimmed by 7 bases and V by 7 bases; bases with no gene match: 17. The CDR3 consists of 16 residues. CDR1 SGHNT and CDR2 YENEEA come from the germline V gene.

This clone appeared a single time. The chain uses TRBV28 and TRBJ1-1; D possibly corresponds to TRBD1 (5 bases). Germline-derived CDR1 and CDR2 are MDHEN and SYDVKM. Deletions cut 6 bases from V and 4 bases from J, with 15 bases between. This CDR3 region has 14 residues. CDR3 sequence (DNA): TGTGCCAGCAGCCCTGGGGGGGAGGTCACTGAAGCTTTCTTT. Translating it yields CASSPGGEVTEAFF.

This CDR3 is CASSQAREKRYYNEQFF. The CDR3 coding sequence is TGCGCCAGCAGCCAAGCCCGGGAGAAAAGGTACTACAATGAGCAGTTCTTC. The chain carries TRBV4-1 and TRBJ2-1; tentative D call: TRBD2 (6 bases). The ends were cut back, 1 base at V and 3 bases at J, with 16 bases in the middle. Germline V lookup: CDR1 MGHRA, CDR2 YSYEKL. CDR3 size: 17 residues.

This clone was detected only once. The chain carries TRBV7-8 and TRBJ2-7; D possibly corresponds to TRBD2 (6 bases). V was pared by 5 bases and J by 7 bases, with 18 bases between. This CDR3 region has 14 residues. Germline values: CDR1 SGHVS, CDR2 FQNEAQ. For the CDR3, the DNA is TGTGCCAGCAGCAAAAACGGAGGGCCCCAGGAGCAGTACTTC. As protein: CASSKNGGPQEQYF.

The V gene is TRBV30, the J gene TRBJ2-3; the D gene is possibly TRBD1 (6 bases). The CDR3 is 12 residues long. Germline CDR1 reads GTSNPN; CDR2 reads SVGIG (reference sequence). Trimming shortened V by 2 bases and J by 7 bases, and 10 bases separated the two germline ends. CDR3 amino acids: CAWSKGHYTQYF. The DNA for the CDR3 is TGTGCCTGGAGTAAGGGACACTATACGCAGTATTTT.

About this clone: Other DNA sequences in this sample translate to the same CDR3. The chain has TRBV19 and TRBJ1-1, with a weak D call TRBD1 (5 bases). V was shortened by 3 bases and J by 3 bases, with 8 bases between the two germline ends. The CDR3 runs 13 residues. Germline CDR1 reads LNHDA; CDR2 reads SQIVND (reference sequence). The CDR3 DNA sequence: TGTGCCAGTAGTATCGGCAGGGACACTGAAGCTTTCTTT. The encoded protein is CASSIGRDTEAFF.

The rearrangement uses TRBV24-1 and TRBJ2-1; 7 nucleotides agree with TRBD2. CDR1 and CDR2 (germline): KGHDR, SFDVKD. J lost 5 bases, V lost 5 bases, and 11 bases had no gene match. This CDR3 has 16 residues. The chain's CDR3 is CATSGASGSGDNEQFF. CDR3 coding DNA: TGTGCCACCAGTGGGGCTAGCGGAAGTGGAGACAATGAGCAGTTCTTC.

This clone was seen once. This chain uses TRBV19 with TRBJ1-2; perhaps TRBD1 as D (6 bases). There are 13 residues in the CDR3. Germline V gene sequence: CDR1 LNHDA, CDR2 SQIVND (reference sequence). V lost 2 bases, J lost 8 bases, and 12 bases lay in between. CDR3 loop: CASSITGGRGYTF. DNA of the CDR3: TGTGCCAGTAGTATAACGGGGGGCCGAGGCTACACCTTC. Drawing the rest from reference TRBV19 and TRBJ1-2, the complete variable domain is DGGITQSPKYLFRKEGQNVTLSCEQNLNHDAMYWYRQDPGQGLRLIYYSQIVNDFQKGDIAEGYSVSREKKESFPLTVTSAQKNPTAFYLCASSITGGRGYTFGSGTRLTVV.

The rearrangement uses TRBV7-3 and TRBJ1-1; no reliable D call. V was clipped by 3 bases and J by 0 bases, with 11 bases between them. This CDR3 contains 15 residues. Germline lookup yields CDR1 SGHTA and CDR2 FQGTGA. CDR3 sequence reads: CASSLTGFMNTEAFF. The CDR3 nucleotides are TGTGCCAGCAGCTTGACGGGATTCATGAACACTGAAGCTTTCTTT.

The chain couples TRBV7-6 to TRBJ2-7, with 11 nucleotides matching TRBD1. CDR1 and CDR2 from the germline V gene are SGHVS and FNYEAQ. V trimming: 0 bases; J trimming: 2 bases; junction bases outside the gene matches: 3. This CDR3 has 16 amino acids. CDR3 in DNA: TGTGCCAGCAGCTTAGCAGGGACAGGGGGACCCTACGAGCAGTACTTC. Its protein product is CASSLAGTGGPYEQYF.

The J gene is TRBJ1-1, the V gene TRBV2, with 8 bases identical to TRBD1. The ends lost 3 bases at V and 5 bases at J; junction bases unmatched: 5. CDR1 and CDR2 (germline): SNHLY, FYNNEI. CDR3 length equals 14 residues. Written as DNA, the CDR3 is TGTGCCAGCAGTGATTCAGGGGGCTGGACTGAAGCTTTCTTT. Protein: CASSDSGGWTEAFF.

Comment on this clone: Germline is not matched at one junction end, which may reflect a read error. V and J are TRBV7-7 and TRBJ2-1; 7 nucleotides line up with TRBD2. The CDR3 spans 16 residues. CDR1 is SSHAT and CDR2 is FNYEAQ in the germline V gene (reference sequence). The chain's CDR3 is CASSSPTSWSYNEQFF. Written as DNA, the CDR3 is TGTGCTAGCAGCTCACCGACTAGCTGGTCCTACAATGAGCAGTTCTTC.

The CDR3 here is CASSQRTSGRGTDTQYF. CDR3 nucleotide sequence: TGCGCCAGCAGCCAAAGGACTAGCGGGAGAGGCACAGATACGCAGTATTTT. The rearrangement uses TRBV4-3 and TRBJ2-3; TRBD2 agrees at 13 bases. After removal of 2 bases from V and 1 base from J, the junction contained 3 bases not matched to a gene. Looked up from germline, CDR1 is LGHNA and CDR2 is YSLEER. CDR3 length equals 17 residues.

V usage is TRBV10-3 and J usage is TRBJ2-1, with a tentative D call TRBD2 (6 bases). V was cut by 9 bases and J by 7 bases, with 19 bases left in between. Germline V gene sequence: CDR1 ENHRY, CDR2 SYGVKD. The CDR3 covers 14 residues. The CDR3 DNA is TGTGCCATACAAACGAGGGAAGGGACTAATGAGCAGTTCTTC. Protein product: CAIQTREGTNEQFF.

This clone was seen a single time. The chain combines TRBV5-1 with TRBJ1-4; 7 positions agree with TRBD1. The CDR3 extends over 15 amino acids. V lost 4 bases and J lost 2; bases outside the gene matches: 5. CDR1 and CDR2 from the germline V gene are SGHRS and YFSETQ. The CDR3 DNA reads TGCGCCAGCAGCCCGACAGGGTTTACTAATGAAAAACTGTTTTTT. Translating it yields CASSPTGFTNEKLFF.

The chain uses TRBV6-5 and TRBJ1-2; D remains ambiguous. This CDR3 comprises 11 residues. Germline CDR1 and CDR2: MNHEY and SVGAGI. Trimming shortened V by 9 bases and J by 2 bases, and 7 bases separated the two germline ends. The CDR3 region has the DNA TGTGCCAGTTACACCAACTATGGCTACACCTTC. Its translation: CASYTNYGYTF.